The clone carrying this TCR beta chain was counted only a few times. The study recruited people aged roughly 18 to 95 years across approximately 23 US areas. This sample was taken from a study of blood T cell repertoires in COVID-19. Study-wide background: The United States, Italy and Spain were the sources of the acute and convalescent COVID-19 samples.

Data came from immunoSEQ multiplex PCR; TCRdb stores just in-frame clones and leaves some out. The data show fewer than 450,000 clones, about 90% seen once. The specimen was PBMCs or T cells enriched from blood (not recorded which). The receptor was derived from a woman younger than 45 who had recovered from COVID-19.

The DNA of the CDR3 is TGCGCCAGCAGCCAAGGTGGACAGAGCAATCAGCCCCAGCATTTT. This translates into CASSQGGQSNQPQHF. V usage is TRBV4-1 and J usage is TRBJ1-5, with D perhaps matching TRBD1 (6 bases). Per germline, CDR1 MGHRA and CDR2 YSYEKL. This CDR3 has 15 amino acids. V gave up 1 base and J gave up 1 base, with 8 bases separating them.